Listed below are T cell receptor beta chains from one sample, sequenced in a study of lymphopenia after photon versus proton radiotherapy. Produced via immunoSEQ multiplex PCR; TCRdb's table is partial and in-frame only. The sample contains 150,000 to 200,000 clones, approximately 90% of which appear only once. Sequencing was performed on peripheral blood, taken from a patient treated with photon-based radiotherapy. The receptors were sampled from a man aged 45-65 years with gastric cancer. CDR3s include the opening cysteine and the closing phenylalanine or tryptophan. A D gene is named only where the DNA matches it firmly. Clone size, where shown, is once, few, many, or a class for clones that have expanded.

abundance: NA
v_gene: TRBV18
d_gene: NA
j_gene: TRBJ1-1
len: 16
CDR3nt: TGTGCCAGCTCACCTTTAGGTGAGGACATGAACACTGAAGCTTTCTTT
CDR3aa: CASSPLGEDMNTEAFF

abundance: NA
v_gene: TRBV28
d_gene: TRBD1
j_gene: TRBJ2-7
len: 14
CDR3nt: TGTGCCAGCAACCCAGGGACAGGGGTCTACGAGCAGTACTTC
CDR3aa: CASNPGTGVYEQYF

abundance: NA
v_gene: TRBV11-2
d_gene: TRBD2
j_gene: TRBJ2-3
len: 20
CDR3nt: TGTGCCAGCAGCTTAGAGGGGACAGGGAGGACTAGCGGGAGGCTACATACGCAGTATTTT
CDR3aa: CASSLEGTGRTSGRLHTQYF

abundance: few
v_gene: TRBV18
d_gene: NA
j_gene: TRBJ1-1
len: 14
CDR3nt: TGTGCCAGCTCACCATCCCAGGTAGCCACTGAAGCTTTCTTT
CDR3aa: CASSPSQVATEAFF

abundance: NA
v_gene: TRBV18
d_gene: NA
j_gene: TRBJ1-1
len: 14
CDR3nt: TGTGCCAGCTCACCAGTGACAGTAAACGCTGAAGCTTTCTTT
CDR3aa: CASSPVTVNAEAFF

abundance: NA
v_gene: TRBV18
d_gene: TRBD1
j_gene: TRBJ2-3
len: 14
CDR3nt: TGTGCCAGCGCTTTTACAGGGGGCGAAGATACGCAGTATTTT
CDR3aa: CASAFTGGEDTQYF

abundance: NA
v_gene: TRBV30
d_gene: TRBD1
j_gene: TRBJ1-2
len: 15
CDR3nt: TGTGCCTGGAGGCCCTTACAGGGGAAGGGGTATGGCTACACCTTC
CDR3aa: CAWRPLQGKGYGYTF

abundance: NA
v_gene: TRBV14
d_gene: NA
j_gene: TRBJ1-1
len: 13
CDR3nt: TGTGCCAGCAGCCAAGAGGAGGTTTCCGAAGCTTTCTTT
CDR3aa: CASSQEEVSEAFF

abundance: NA
v_gene: TRBV7-9
d_gene: NA
j_gene: TRBJ2-3
len: 13
CDR3nt: TGTGCCAGCAGCTTAGTGACCACAGATACGCAGTATTTT
CDR3aa: CASSLVTTDTQYF

abundance: NA
v_gene: TRBV7-2
d_gene: NA
j_gene: TRBJ2-1
len: 15
CDR3nt: TGTGCCAGCAGCCCAATTGTGCGGGGCTACAATGAGCAGTTCTTC
CDR3aa: CASSPIVRGYNEQFF

abundance: NA
v_gene: TRBV6-5
d_gene: TRBD2
j_gene: TRBJ2-3
len: 15
CDR3nt: TGTGCCAGCAGTTATGGGGGGGGAGGGGCAGATACGCAGTATTTT
CDR3aa: CASSYGGGGADTQYF

abundance: NA
v_gene: TRBV6-1
d_gene: TRBD1
j_gene: TRBJ1-5
len: 16
CDR3nt: TGTGCCAGCAGTGGGACCGACAGGGCCTTCAATCAGCCCCAGCATTTT
CDR3aa: CASSGTDRAFNQPQHF

abundance: NA
v_gene: TRBV5-5
d_gene: NA
j_gene: TRBJ1-5
len: 16
CDR3nt: TGTGCCAGCACTATTATCCCGACACCTAGCAATCAGCCCCAGCATTTT
CDR3aa: CASTIIPTPSNQPQHF

abundance: NA
v_gene: TRBV6-5
d_gene: TRBD1
j_gene: TRBJ1-3
len: 15
CDR3nt: TGTGCCAGCAGGGGGGACAGGTACTCTGGAAACACCATATATTTT
CDR3aa: CASRGDRYSGNTIYF

abundance: NA
v_gene: TRBV21-1
d_gene: NA
j_gene: TRBJ1-4
len: 14
CDR3nt: TGTGCCAGCAGCAAAGGAGGCTTCAATGAAAAACTGTTTTTT
CDR3aa: CASSKGGFNEKLFF

abundance: once
v_gene: TRBV5-6
d_gene: NA
j_gene: TRBJ1-1
len: 14
CDR3nt: TGTGCCAGCAGCTTGGTAGGGCGGAACACTGAAGCTTTCTTT
CDR3aa: CASSLVGRNTEAFF

abundance: NA
v_gene: TRBV5-1
d_gene: NA
j_gene: TRBJ1-1
len: 15
CDR3nt: TGCGCCAGCAGCTTGGGGGGGCCCATGAACACTGAAGCTTTCTTT
CDR3aa: CASSLGGPMNTEAFF

abundance: NA
v_gene: TRBV27
d_gene: NA
j_gene: TRBJ1-2
len: 13
CDR3nt: TGTGCCAGCAGTTTATCTCGGGGAAGCGGCTACACCTTC
CDR3aa: CASSLSRGSGYTF

abundance: many
v_gene: TRBV19
d_gene: TRBD2
j_gene: TRBJ2-1
len: 15
CDR3nt: TGTGCCAGTAGTATGTCAGCGGGAGGTGGCTATGAGCAGTTCTTC
CDR3aa: CASSMSAGGGYEQFF

abundance: NA
v_gene: TRBV19
d_gene: TRBD2
j_gene: TRBJ2-5
len: 14
CDR3nt: TGTGCCAGTAGTTTGGGACTATTTCAAGAGACCCAGTACTTC
CDR3aa: CASSLGLFQETQYF

abundance: NA
v_gene: TRBV9
d_gene: TRBD2
j_gene: TRBJ2-3
len: 16
CDR3nt: TGTGCCAGCAGCGGGACTAGCGGGAGGAGTGCAGATACGCAGTATTTT
CDR3aa: CASSGTSGRSADTQYF

abundance: NA
v_gene: TRBV9
d_gene: NA
j_gene: TRBJ2-1
len: 15
CDR3nt: TGTGCCAGCAGCGTAGGTCACCCGTCCAACAATGAGCAGTTCTTC
CDR3aa: CASSVGHPSNNEQFF

abundance: NA
v_gene: TRBV7-6
d_gene: TRBD1
j_gene: TRBJ2-7
len: 13
CDR3nt: TGTGCCAGCAGCTATACAGGGGAATACGAGCAGTACTTC
CDR3aa: CASSYTGEYEQYF

abundance: NA
v_gene: TRBV5-1
d_gene: NA
j_gene: TRBJ1-1
len: 15
CDR3nt: TGCGCCAGCAGCTTGGACGGCACTCCGAACACTGAAGCTTTCTTT
CDR3aa: CASSLDGTPNTEAFF

abundance: NA
v_gene: TRBV15
d_gene: NA
j_gene: TRBJ1-1
len: 16
CDR3nt: TGTGCCACCAGCAGAGGGGTGGACAGACCGAACACTGAAGCTTTCTTT
CDR3aa: CATSRGVDRPNTEAFF

abundance: NA
v_gene: TRBV11-2
d_gene: NA
j_gene: TRBJ2-7
len: 16
CDR3nt: TGTGCCAGCAGCTTAGATTCTCGGGCTGGGACCTACGAGCAGTACTTC
CDR3aa: CASSLDSRAGTYEQYF

abundance: NA
v_gene: TRBV6-1
d_gene: NA
j_gene: TRBJ2-3
len: 10
CDR3nt: TGTGCCAGCGAGGGCCTTACGCAGTATTTT
CDR3aa: CASEGLTQYF

abundance: NA
v_gene: TRBV4-2
d_gene: TRBD2
j_gene: TRBJ2-7
len: 18
CDR3nt: TGTGCCAGCAGCCAATTTGCTCGGCTAGCGGCCGAGCCCTACGAGCAGTACTTC
CDR3aa: CASSQFARLAAEPYEQYF

abundance: NA
v_gene: TRBV6-4
d_gene: TRBD2
j_gene: TRBJ2-1
len: 15
CDR3nt: TGTGCCAGCAGTGAGGCTAGCGGGAGTATCAATGAGCAGTTCTTC
CDR3aa: CASSEASGSINEQFF

abundance: NA
v_gene: TRBV30
d_gene: TRBD1
j_gene: TRBJ1-1
len: 14
CDR3nt: TGTGCCTGGAGTTTGGGGGCAGGGGGCACTGAAGCTTTCTTT
CDR3aa: CAWSLGAGGTEAFF

abundance: NA
v_gene: TRBV6-5
d_gene: NA
j_gene: TRBJ1-1
len: 14
CDR3nt: TGTGCCAGCAGTTACTCGCACGAACGGAGCGAAGCTTTCTTT
CDR3aa: CASSYSHERSEAFF

abundance: NA
v_gene: TRBV9
d_gene: NA
j_gene: TRBJ1-1
len: 11
CDR3nt: TGTGCCAGCACCTCTCCGAATGAAGCTTTCTTT
CDR3aa: CASTSPNEAFF

abundance: once
v_gene: TRBV5-1
d_gene: NA
j_gene: TRBJ1-1
len: 13
CDR3nt: TGCGCCAGCAGCCTCTTGACAGAGACTGAAGCTTTCTTT
CDR3aa: CASSLLTETEAFF